This passage covers 17 T cell receptor beta chains from one sample sequenced in a study of beta chain features in type 1 diabetes. All of the isolated RNA was reverse transcribed, so expressed TCRB transcripts were sequenced. The assay was immunoSEQ multiplex PCR, and TCRdb's table has in-frame clones only and misses some. The table shows 900,000 or so clones, with roughly 16% occurring only once. The source material was naive CD4+ T cells from blood. The receptors stem from a woman aged 18-29 years in good health.

This clone showed up many times. The rearrangement links TRBV10-3 to TRBJ2-1; D possibly corresponds to TRBD2 (6 bases). The CDR3 length is 14 residues. Between the trimmed V and J ends, which lost 4 bases and 7 bases, there was a span of 14 bases. Germline V gene data show CDR1 as ENHRY and CDR2 as SYGVKD. CDR3 in amino acids: CAISVARGRNEQFF. The CDR3 DNA follows: TGTGCCATCAGTGTGGCGCGGGGCCGGAATGAGCAGTTCTTC.

This clone was found a few times. The CDR3 sequence is CSVEFRDRGLLEQYF. In DNA, the CDR3 is TGCAGCGTTGAATTCCGGGACAGGGGGCTTCTCGAGCAGTACTTC. The genes are TRBV29-1 and TRBJ2-7; 12 bases align to TRBD1. The CDR3 totals 15 residues. V lost 2 bases, J lost 6 bases, and 8 bases stayed unmatched. Germline V gives CDR1 SQVTM, CDR2 ANQGSEA.

This rearrangement joins TRBV6-1 to TRBJ2-2; D gene uncertain. V was clipped by 7 bases and J by 5 bases, with 5 bases between them. CDR1 is MNHNS, CDR2 SASEGT, per germline. The CDR3 has 11 residues. Here the CDR3 reads CASKITGELFF. For the CDR3, the DNA is TGTGCCAGCAAAATAACCGGGGAGCTGTTTTTT.

This clone was detected a few times. This rearrangement joins TRBV28 to TRBJ2-6, with D maybe TRBD2 (5 bases). Trimming pared 5 bases from V and 14 bases from J, leaving 22 bases between. This CDR3 has 15 amino acids. The germline V gene encodes CDR1 MDHEN and CDR2 SYDVKM. The CDR3 here is CASSQILTTTTILTF. The CDR3 region has the DNA TGTGCCAGCAGTCAGATCCTGACTACCACGACGATCCTGACTTTC.

The V and J genes are TRBV7-9 and TRBJ1-3; possible D gene TRBD1, 6 bases. CDR1 and CDR2 (germline): SEHNR, FQNEAQ (reference sequence). V gave up 1 base and J gave up 2 bases, with 12 bases separating them. This CDR3 contains 16 residues. CDR3 sequence reads: CASSLVQGSTGNTIYF. CDR3 nucleotide sequence: TGTGCCAGCAGCTTAGTGCAGGGGAGCACTGGAAACACCATATATTTT.

The rearrangement links TRBV7-2 to TRBJ2-7; no clear D. V lost 2 bases to trimming and J lost 2 bases, with 16 bases between them. The CDR3 is made up of 16 amino acids. Per germline, CDR1 SGHTA and CDR2 FQGNSA. This chain's CDR3 is CASSLWAAATPYEQYF. The CDR3 DNA sequence: TGTGCCAGCAGCTTATGGGCGGCAGCGACTCCCTACGAGCAGTACTTC.

This clone was detected a few times. The chain links TRBV18 to TRBJ2-1; maybe TRBD1 (6 bases). CDR1 KGHSH and CDR2 LQKENI come from the germline V gene. V was clipped by 2 bases and J by 8 bases, with 16 bases between them. The length of the CDR3 is 15 residues. The CDR3 DNA reads as TGTGCCAGCTCACCATTGGGGGCCTCAAGGTATGAGCAGTTCTTC. Translated, it gives CASSPLGASRYEQFF. Variable domain in full (rest from reference TRBV18 and TRBJ2-1): NAGVMQNPRHLVRRRGQEARLRCSPMKGHSHVYWYRQLPEEGLKFMVYLQKENIIDESGMPKERFSAEFPKEGPSILRIQQVVRGDSAAYFCASSPLGASRYEQFFGPGTRLTVL.

The sample holds a few counts of this clone. The chain recombines TRBV7-2 with TRBJ2-3, with unresolved D. This CDR3 comprises 13 residues. Per germline, CDR1 SGHTA and CDR2 FQGNSA. V was cut by 5 bases and J by 3 bases, with 9 bases left in between. The CDR3 coding sequence is TGTGCCAGCAGCCCCCGGGTTACAGATACGCAGTATTTT. Protein product: CASSPRVTDTQYF.

This clone turned up a few times. The chain uses TRBV15 and TRBJ2-7; tentatively, D is TRBD2 (6 bases). The CDR3 runs to 17 residues. Germline assignment: CDR1 LNHNV and CDR2 YYDKDF (reference sequence). V dropped 0 bases and J dropped 2 bases, with 17 bases sitting between them. CDR3 bases: TGTGCCACCAGCAGAGATAGTTGGCCTAGCGCAACCTACGAGCAGTACTTC. It codes for CATSRDSWPSATYEQYF.

This clone was observed a handful of times. The rearrangement uses TRBV27 and TRBJ1-2; 7 bases line up with TRBD1. CDR1 is MNHEY, CDR2 SMNVEV, per germline (reference sequence). V shed 4 bases, J shed 6 bases, and the junction held 17 bases outside the gene matches. This CDR3 has 17 amino acids. The CDR3 coding sequence is TGTGCCAGCAGTTATCGCCTTGAGACAGGGTTCAAGAATGGCTACACCTTC. This encodes CASSYRLETGFKNGYTF.

The chain employs TRBV4-3 and TRBJ1-2; TRBD1 might be the D (5 bases). The CDR3 contains 15 residues. Germline V lookup: CDR1 LGHNA, CDR2 YSLEER. With 1 base removed from V and 2 bases from J, the gap between germline ends came to 11 bases. The CDR3 coding sequence is TGCGCCAGCAGCCAAGGGACACAAATGAACTATGGCTACACCTTC. This sequence encodes CASSQGTQMNYGYTF.

This clone was found a few times. Other DNA sequences within the sample encode an identical CDR3. The chain carries TRBV5-1 and TRBJ2-7; D remains unclear. CDR1 and CDR2 from the germline V gene are SGHRS and YFSETQ. The ends were cut back, 1 base at V and 3 bases at J, with 5 bases in the middle. This CDR3 comprises 12 residues. CDR3 coding DNA: TGCGCCAGCAGCTTGAACGGCTACGAGCAGTACTTC. Protein: CASSLNGYEQYF. Combining the CDR3 with reference TRBV5-1 and TRBJ2-7 gives the whole variable domain KAGVTQTPRYLIKTRGQQVTLSCSPISGHRSVSWYQQTPGQGLQFLFEYFSETQRNKGNFPGRFSGRQFSNSRSEMNVSTLELGDSALYLCASSLNGYEQYFGPGTRLTVT.

The chain is built from TRBV7-2 and TRBJ2-7; 11 bases are a match to TRBD1. The germline V gene encodes CDR1 SGHTA and CDR2 FQGNSA. The CDR3 length is 14 residues. V was clipped by 5 bases and J by 4 bases; unmatched bases: 4. CDR3: CASSRTGGAYEQYF. CDR3 nucleotides: TGTGCCAGCAGCCGGACAGGGGGCGCGTACGAGCAGTACTTC.

The J gene is TRBJ2-3, the V gene TRBV2; possible D gene TRBD2, 6 bases. The ends were cut back, 7 bases at V and 3 bases at J, with 14 bases in the middle. This CDR3 has 14 amino acids. Germline V lookup: CDR1 SNHLY, CDR2 FYNNEI. For the CDR3, the DNA is TGTGCCAGCATGGTAGGAGGGCTTACAGATACGCAGTATTTT. The encoded protein is CASMVGGLTDTQYF.

This clone was detected only a few times. The chain combines TRBV10-3 with TRBJ2-3; no firm D call. The V gene lost 3 bases and the J gene lost 4 bases, with 8 bases spanning the gap. The CDR3 sequence is 13 residues long. The germline CDR1 and CDR2 sequences are ENHRY and SYGVKD. The CDR3 DNA follows: TGTGCCATCAGTGACCAATCCGCAGATACGCAGTATTTT. Residues: CAISDQSADTQYF.

The V call is TRBV27, the J call TRBJ1-3; 9 bases align to TRBD1. Trimming took 6 bases from V and 0 from J; bases not matched to a gene: 6. The CDR3 sequence is 16 residues long. Looked up from germline, CDR1 is MNHEY and CDR2 is SMNVEV (reference sequence). CDR3 DNA: TGTGCCAGCAGCCGGACAGGGGTGAGCTCTGGAAACACCATATATTTT. Its protein product is CASSRTGVSSGNTIYF.

This clone appeared a single time. V usage is TRBV11-2 and J usage is TRBJ2-1; TRBD2 matches 14 bases. The length of the CDR3 is 16 residues. The junction had 7 bases not matched to a gene; V was cut back by 5 bases and J by 7 bases. Germline values: CDR1 SGHAT, CDR2 FQNNGV. The CDR3 nucleotides read TGTGCCAGCAGCCTACACAGACTAGCGGGAGGGAATGAGCAGTTCTTC. Amino acids: CASSLHRLAGGNEQFF.